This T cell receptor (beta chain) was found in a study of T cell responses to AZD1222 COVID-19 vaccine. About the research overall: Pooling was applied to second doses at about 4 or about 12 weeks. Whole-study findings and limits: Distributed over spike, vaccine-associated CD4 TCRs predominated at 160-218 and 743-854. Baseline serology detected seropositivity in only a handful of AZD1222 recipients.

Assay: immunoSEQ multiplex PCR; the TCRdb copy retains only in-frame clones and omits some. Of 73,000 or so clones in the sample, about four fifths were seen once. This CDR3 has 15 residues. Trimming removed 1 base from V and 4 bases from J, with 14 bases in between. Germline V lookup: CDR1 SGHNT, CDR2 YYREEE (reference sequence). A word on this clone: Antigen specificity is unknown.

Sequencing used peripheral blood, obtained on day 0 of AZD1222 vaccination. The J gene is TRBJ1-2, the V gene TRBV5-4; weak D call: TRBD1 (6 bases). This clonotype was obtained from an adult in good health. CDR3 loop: CASSLYGGAGYGYTF. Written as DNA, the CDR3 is TGTGCCAGCAGCTTGTACGGGGGCGCCGGCTATGGCTACACCTTC.